The sequence of this TCR beta chain was determined in a study of OX40 agonist ivuxolimab in advanced cancers. This CDR3 spans 19 amino acids. The table lists this clone with a few counts. Profiling relied on immunoSEQ multiplex PCR, and the TCRdb table lists in-frame clones only, not all of them. The top ten hold 0.61% of the sample, which has some 81,000 clones, 85% seen once. The origin of this receptor is an adult with an advanced solid tumor such as melanoma, head and neck, liver or kidney cancer. This material consisted of CD4+ or CD8+ T cells sorted from blood, taken in a trial of the OX40 agonist ivuxolimab. The rearrangement joins TRBV12-2 to TRBJ1-2; the table's D call, TRBD1, was not checked against the DNA. TRBV12-2 is described as a pseudogene. The CDR3: CASRLALSVLTGAPVGYTF. The CDR3 nucleotides read TGTGCAAGTCGCTTAGCGCTAAGCGTCCTGACAGGAGCCCCCGTAGGCTACACCTTC.